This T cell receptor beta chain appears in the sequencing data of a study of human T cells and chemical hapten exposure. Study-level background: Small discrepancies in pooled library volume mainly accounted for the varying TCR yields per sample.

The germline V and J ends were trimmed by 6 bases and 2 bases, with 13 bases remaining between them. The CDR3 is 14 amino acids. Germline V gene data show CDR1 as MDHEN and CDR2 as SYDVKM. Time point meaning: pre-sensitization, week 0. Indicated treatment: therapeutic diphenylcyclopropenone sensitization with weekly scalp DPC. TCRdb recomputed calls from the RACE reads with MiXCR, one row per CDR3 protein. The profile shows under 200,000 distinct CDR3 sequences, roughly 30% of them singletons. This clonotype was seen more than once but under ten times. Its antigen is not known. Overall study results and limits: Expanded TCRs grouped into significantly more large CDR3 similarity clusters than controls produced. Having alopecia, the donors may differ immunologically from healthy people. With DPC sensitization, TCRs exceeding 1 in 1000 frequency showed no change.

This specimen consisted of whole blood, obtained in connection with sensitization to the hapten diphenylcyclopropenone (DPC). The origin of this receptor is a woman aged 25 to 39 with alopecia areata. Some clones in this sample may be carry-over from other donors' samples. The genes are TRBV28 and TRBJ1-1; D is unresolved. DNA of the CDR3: TGTGCCAGCAGCCGCGGTGGCAGCAACACTGAAGCTTTCTTT. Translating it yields CASSRGGSNTEAFF.